This is a list of T cell receptor beta chains from one sample in a study of T cell responses to AZD1222 COVID-19 vaccine. Profiling relied on immunoSEQ multiplex PCR, and the TCRdb table lists in-frame clones only, not all of them. The data contain more than 90,000 clones, roughly 86% of them singletons. The sample in question was peripheral blood, obtained 28 days after the second AZD1222 dose. All receptors derive from an adult who received the AZD1222 COVID-19 vaccine. Both conserved end residues are part of each CDR3. The D gene is left open where the match is weak. The size field is filled for only some rows; it gives once, few, many or a size class.

J: TRBJ2-1
D: -
size: -
V: TRBV5-1
DNA: TGCGCCAGCCGGGACACGAGCTACAATGAGCAGTTCTTC
CDR3: CASRDTSYNEQFF

J: TRBJ1-2
D: -
size: -
V: TRBV5-4
DNA: TGTGCCAGCAGCTTAAAGGACTATGGCTACACCTTC
CDR3: CASSLKDYGYTF

J: TRBJ2-7
D: -
size: once
V: TRBV5-1
DNA: TGCGCCAGCAGCAGGGAGGGGCAGGGGGTTGACGAGCAGTACTTC
CDR3: CASSREGQGVDEQYF

J: TRBJ1-1
D: -
size: once
V: TRBV7-9
DNA: TGTGCCAGCAGCCCGACAAACGAAGCTTTCTTT
CDR3: CASSPTNEAFF

J: TRBJ2-5
D: TRBD1
size: -
V: TRBV28
DNA: TGTGCCAGCAGTTCATCCCTTCGTCCCCACAAACAGGGGGCTTCCTTACGGGAGACCCAGTACTTC
CDR3: CASSSSLRPHKQGASLRETQYF

J: TRBJ2-7
D: TRBD1
size: -
V: TRBV10-3
DNA: TGTGCCGTCCTACAGGGGGCAAGGAACGAGCAGTACTTC
CDR3: CAVLQGARNEQYF

J: TRBJ1-5
D: TRBD1
size: once
V: TRBV19
DNA: TGTGCCAGTAGCGGGGGGACAGGTACCTTCAATCAGCCCCAGCATTTT
CDR3: CASSGGTGTFNQPQHF

J: TRBJ2-2
D: -
size: -
V: TRBV5-1
DNA: TGCGCCAGCCAGGGACCCGGGGAGCTGTTTTTT
CDR3: CASQGPGELFF

J: TRBJ2-7
D: -
size: -
V: TRBV29-1
DNA: TGCAGCGGTAGACAGGCGAACTACGAGCAGTACTTC
CDR3: CSGRQANYEQYF

J: TRBJ1-2
D: -
size: -
V: TRBV19
DNA: TGTGCCACGGAGGGCTATGGCTACACCTTC
CDR3: CATEGYGYTF

J: TRBJ1-4
D: -
size: -
V: TRBV11-1
DNA: TGTGCCAGCAGCTTGGGACCGCGGGAAAAACTGTTTTTT
CDR3: CASSLGPREKLFF

J: TRBJ2-1
D: -
size: -
V: TRBV10-2
DNA: TGCGCCAGCAGCGGGACTAGGGGGCCTTACAATGAGCAGTTCTTC
CDR3: CASSGTRGPYNEQFF

J: TRBJ1-1
D: -
size: -
V: TRBV28
DNA: TGTGCCAGCAGTTTATTACAGCCTAATACAGGCACTGAAGCTTTCTTT
CDR3: CASSLLQPNTGTEAFF

J: TRBJ2-7
D: -
size: -
V: TRBV12-3/TRBV12-4
DNA: TGTGCCAGCAGTTTAGTTTCGGGGTTCGAGCAGTACTTC
CDR3: CASSLVSGFEQYF

J: TRBJ2-2
D: TRBD2
size: -
V: TRBV7-2
DNA: TGTGCCAGCAGCATCCTAGCGGGAGGTGCCGGGGAGCTGTTTTTT
CDR3: CASSILAGGAGELFF

J: TRBJ2-1
D: TRBD1
size: -
V: TRBV12-5
DNA: TGTGCTAGTGGTTTGTCCTCCGGGACAGGGGGCAATGAGCAGTTCTTC
CDR3: CASGLSSGTGGNEQFF

J: TRBJ2-2
D: -
size: once
V: TRBV12-3/TRBV12-4
DNA: TGTGCCAGCATCACCGGGGAGCTGTTTTTT
CDR3: CASITGELFF

J: TRBJ2-5
D: TRBD1
size: -
V: TRBV27
DNA: TGTGCCAGCTGCCGGACAGGGTCGCAAGAGACCCAGTACTTC
CDR3: CASCRTGSQETQYF

J: TRBJ1-5
D: -
size: -
V: TRBV19
DNA: TGTGCCAGTAAACCGGGGGGCGAGGGCAATCAGCCCCAGCATTTT
CDR3: CASKPGGEGNQPQHF

J: TRBJ2-1
D: -
size: -
V: TRBV9
DNA: TGTGCCAGCAGCGTAGTCCCGAATTCCTACAATGAGCAGTTCTTC
CDR3: CASSVVPNSYNEQFF

J: TRBJ2-5
D: -
size: -
V: TRBV19
DNA: TGTGCCAGTAGCCACGGACAGAACCAAGAGACCCAGTACTTC
CDR3: CASSHGQNQETQYF

J: TRBJ2-7
D: TRBD2
size: few
V: TRBV7-2
DNA: TGTGCCAGCAGCTTAGGGGGGGGACTAGTAGCCACGCAGCAGTACTTC
CDR3: CASSLGGGLVATQQYF

J: TRBJ2-7
D: -
size: -
V: TRBV7-2
DNA: TGTGCCAGCAGCCCTCCGGACAGCCGGGGCTCCTACGAGCAGTACTTC
CDR3: CASSPPDSRGSYEQYF

J: TRBJ2-7
D: -
size: -
V: TRBV5-1
DNA: TGCGCCAGCAGCTTGGCGGGGTCCTATACCTACGAGCAGTACTTC
CDR3: CASSLAGSYTYEQYF

J: TRBJ2-4
D: -
size: -
V: TRBV7-9
DNA: TGTGCCAGCAGCCCCCCAGGACAGGCCAAAAACATTCAGTACTTC
CDR3: CASSPPGQAKNIQYF

J: TRBJ1-2
D: -
size: -
V: TRBV10-3
DNA: TGTGCCATCAGTGAGTCGGAGGGGTATGGCTACACCTTC
CDR3: CAISESEGYGYTF

J: TRBJ1-2
D: -
size: -
V: TRBV4-1
DNA: TGCGCCAGCAGCCAAGGTGATCCTAACTATGGCTACACCTTC
CDR3: CASSQGDPNYGYTF

J: TRBJ2-7
D: -
size: once
V: TRBV7-2
DNA: TGTGCCACCACGAGCATGGGGCCAACCTCCTACGAGCAGTACTTC
CDR3: CATTSMGPTSYEQYF

J: TRBJ2-5
D: -
size: -
V: TRBV5-5
DNA: TGTGCCAGCAGCTATGAAGAGAACCAAGAGACCCAGTACTTC
CDR3: CASSYEENQETQYF

J: TRBJ1-5
D: -
size: -
V: TRBV2
DNA: TGTGCCAGCAGTGAAGGCAGTTATAGCAATCAGCCCCAGCATTTT
CDR3: CASSEGSYSNQPQHF

J: TRBJ2-2
D: -
size: few
V: TRBV3-1/TRBV3-2
DNA: TGTGCCAGCAGCCAAGTCGGGGTGGTGGACGGGGAGCTGTTTTTT
CDR3: CASSQVGVVDGELFF